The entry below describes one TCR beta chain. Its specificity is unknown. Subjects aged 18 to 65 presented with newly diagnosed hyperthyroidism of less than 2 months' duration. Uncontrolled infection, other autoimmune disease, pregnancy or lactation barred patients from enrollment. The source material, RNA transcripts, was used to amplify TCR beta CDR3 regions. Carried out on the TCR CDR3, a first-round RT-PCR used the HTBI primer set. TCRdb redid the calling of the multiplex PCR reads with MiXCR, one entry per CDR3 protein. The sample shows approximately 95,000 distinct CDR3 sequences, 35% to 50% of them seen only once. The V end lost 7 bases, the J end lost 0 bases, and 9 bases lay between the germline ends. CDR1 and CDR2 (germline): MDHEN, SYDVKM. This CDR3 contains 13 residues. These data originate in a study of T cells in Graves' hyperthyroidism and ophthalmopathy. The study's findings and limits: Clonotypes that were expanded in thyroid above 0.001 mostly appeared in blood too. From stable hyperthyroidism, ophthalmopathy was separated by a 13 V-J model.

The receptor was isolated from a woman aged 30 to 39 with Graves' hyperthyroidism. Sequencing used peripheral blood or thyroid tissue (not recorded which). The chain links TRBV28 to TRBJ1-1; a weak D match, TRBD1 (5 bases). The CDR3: CASMGVMNTEAFF. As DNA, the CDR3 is TGTGCCAGCATGGGGGTAATGAACACTGAAGCTTTCTTT.